The entry below describes one TCR beta chain. The antigen is not known. Germline CDR1 and CDR2: SEHNR and FQNEAQ (reference sequence). The length of the CDR3 is 14 residues. V dropped 5 bases and J dropped 6; count of bases not matched to a gene: 6. These data belong to a study of T cell clonotyping in hematopoietic cell transplantation. Study summary: Recipient samples before transplant were obtained post-cytoreduction. Study observations and caveats: Cells were unsorted, so CD4 and CD8 contributions were not separated. Higher Inverse Simpson Index values in graft donor and pretransplant recipient predicted broader posttransplant TCR diversity.

Profiled with immunoSEQ multiplex PCR; TCRdb holds only in-frame clones, not every one. The sample holds about 21,000 clones, about 90% seen once. The time point denotes: recipient sample about 28 days before transplant, after cytoreduction. The genes are TRBV7-9 and TRBJ1-4; 7 bases fit TRBD1. Sequencing used peripheral blood mononuclear cells, obtained before stem cell transplant. The receptor comes from a man younger than 30 with biphenotypic leukemia. Some clones in this sample may be carry-over from other donors' samples. The CDR3 sequence: CASSPKTGYEKLFF. The CDR3 DNA reads as TGTGCCAGCAGCCCGAAGACAGGGTATGAAAAACTGTTTTTT.